These 21 T cell receptor beta chains share one sample of origin, sequenced in a study of cytomegalovirus exposure and HLA in healthy donors. The data were produced by immunoSEQ multiplex PCR, yet TCRdb's version contains in-frame clones alone and is incomplete. The sample carries 200,000 to 250,000 clones, around nine tenths recorded once. The material sequenced was PBMCs. Receptors originate from a man between 18 and 29 years old in good health and CMV-seronegative.

The chain recombines TRBV7-8 with TRBJ1-6; D possibly corresponds to TRBD1 (6 bases). The CDR3 runs to 14 residues. V was trimmed by 2 bases and J by 10 bases, leaving 12 bases between them. CDR1 and CDR2 from the germline V gene are SGHVS and FQNEAQ. The CDR3 sequence is CASSLRTVGSPLHF. CDR3 in DNA: TGTGCCAGCAGCTTACGGACAGTTGGGTCACCCCTCCACTTT.

The chain carries TRBV5-5 and TRBJ2-2; 11 bases are shared with TRBD1. The CDR3 length is 14 residues. The V and J ends lost 3 bases and 10 bases, in that order; junction bases with no gene match: 5. CDR1 and CDR2 (germline): SGHKS, YYEKEE (reference sequence). CDR3 coding DNA: TGTGCCAGCAGCTCCCCGGGACAGGGGGAGGAGCTGTTTTTT. Translation gives CASSSPGQGEELFF.

V gene TRBV4-1 combines with J gene TRBJ2-7, with 8 bases lining up with TRBD2. V lost 1 base and J lost 5; bases outside the gene matches: 7. The CDR3 loop spans 15 amino acids. CDR1 and CDR2 (germline): MGHRA, YSYEKL. The CDR3 coding sequence is TGCGCCAGCAGCCAAGTGGGGTCGGGAGGGAACGAGCAGTACTTC. It is translated as CASSQVGSGGNEQYF.

The CDR3 spells CASSWGVVSNYGYTF. The DNA of the CDR3 is TGTGCCAGCAGTTGGGGGGTAGTTTCTAACTATGGCTACACCTTC. J is TRBJ1-2 and V is TRBV28; perhaps TRBD1 as D (5 bases). The CDR3 totals 15 residues. Germline V lookup: CDR1 MDHEN, CDR2 SYDVKM. V dropped 4 bases and J dropped 0 bases, with 12 bases sitting between them.

This chain connects TRBV5-5 to TRBJ2-6; D call uncertain. Germline V CDR1 and CDR2: SGHKS, YYEKEE (reference sequence). The CDR3 totals 15 residues. Trimming cost V 2 bases and J 0 bases, with 6 bases left between them. DNA of the CDR3: TGTGCCAGCAGCTTCCCTATCTCTGGGGCCAACGTCCTGACTTTC. Translating gives CASSFPISGANVLTF.

V gene TRBV5-1 combines with J gene TRBJ2-7; 14 nucleotides align to TRBD2. This CDR3 region has 18 residues. V dropped 3 bases and J dropped 1; count of bases not matched to a gene: 9. The germline gives CDR1 SGHRS, CDR2 YFSETQ. The CDR3 region has the DNA TGCGCCAGCAGCTCCAGACTAGCGGGAGGGCCAGGATCCTACGAGCAGTACTTC. Its translation: CASSSRLAGGPGSYEQYF. The complete variable domain, with remaining parts taken from reference TRBV5-1 and TRBJ2-7, reads KAGVTQTPRYLIKTRGQQVTLSCSPISGHRSVSWYQQTPGQGLQFLFEYFSETQRNKGNFPGRFSGRQFSNSRSEMNVSTLELGDSALYLCASSSRLAGGPGSYEQYFGPGTRLTVT.

This clone occurred once. The chain is built from TRBV7-2 and TRBJ2-5; 8 positions agree with TRBD2. This CDR3 spans 15 amino acids. Germline CDR1 and CDR2: SGHTA and FQGNSA. V was clipped by 7 bases and J by 1 base; unmatched bases: 8. The CDR3 protein is CASNPTSGLQETQYF. The CDR3 nucleotides read TGTGCCAGCAACCCAACTAGCGGCCTCCAAGAGACCCAGTACTTC.

The chain carries TRBV15 and TRBJ2-5, with 11 bases matching TRBD2. V was pared by 5 bases and J by 5 bases, with 16 bases of the junction left unmatched. Germline loops: CDR1 LNHNV, CDR2 YYDKDF (reference sequence). This CDR3 is 18 amino acids long. Here the CDR3 DNA reads TGTGCCACCAGCGGGGGGTTACTAGCGGGAGCGACCTACGAGACCCAGTACTTC. Encoded protein: CATSGGLLAGATYETQYF.

This chain links TRBV29-1 with TRBJ2-2; possibly TRBD2 for D (5 bases). The CDR3 extends over 13 amino acids. Trimming removed 3 bases from V and 3 bases from J, with 8 bases in between. Germline V gene data show CDR1 as SQVTM and CDR2 as ANQGSEA. The chain's CDR3 is CSVDEGHTGELFF. In DNA form, the CDR3 reads TGCAGCGTTGATGAGGGCCACACCGGGGAGCTGTTTTTT.

CDR3 in DNA: TGTGCCAGCAGCACAGGGAGCTACACCGGGGAGCTGTTTTTT. Residues: CASSTGSYTGELFF. This chain links TRBV2 with TRBJ2-2, with D perhaps TRBD1 (6 bases). The ends were cut back, 6 bases at V and 3 bases at J, with 11 bases in the middle. The germline V gene encodes CDR1 SNHLY and CDR2 FYNNEI. The CDR3 extends over 14 amino acids.

The chain uses TRBV7-9 and TRBJ2-5; a possible D gene is TRBD2 (6 bases). The CDR3 loop spans 17 amino acids. The V gene lost 1 base and the J gene lost 0 bases, with 15 bases spanning the gap. Germline V gene sequence: CDR1 SEHNR, CDR2 FQNEAQ (reference sequence). This chain's CDR3 is CASSLGDPGTYQETQYF. DNA for the CDR3: TGTGCCAGCAGCTTAGGAGACCCCGGGACTTACCAAGAGACCCAGTACTTC.

V is TRBV2 and J is TRBJ2-7, with 10 bases fitting TRBD1. Germline lookup yields CDR1 SNHLY and CDR2 FYNNEI. The ends lost 4 bases at V and 4 bases at J; junction bases unmatched: 7. This CDR3 is built from 15 residues. The CDR3 sequence is CASSVTGTGDYEQYF. The CDR3 DNA reads TGTGCCAGCAGTGTTACCGGGACAGGGGATTACGAGCAGTACTTC.

This sequence joins TRBV28 and TRBJ2-5; TRBD1 is a possible D gene (6 bases). Germline V gene data show CDR1 as MDHEN and CDR2 as SYDVKM. This CDR3 contains 18 residues. V gave up 6 bases and J gave up 5 bases, with 28 bases separating them. In DNA, the CDR3 is TGTGCCAGCAGCTTTCTTGGCGGACAGACACCCCAGTGGGAGACCCAGTACTTC. Residues: CASSFLGGQTPQWETQYF.

This clone was observed a single time. The rearrangement joins TRBV4-1 to TRBJ2-5, with 8 positions matching TRBD2. The V and J ends lost 4 bases and 2 bases, in that order; junction bases with no gene match: 15. CDR1 and CDR2 from the germline V gene are MGHRA and YSYEKL. CDR3 size: 18 residues. CDR3 in DNA: TGCGCCAGCAGCCGGAGTAGGTACCGGGAGGGCCAACAAGAGACCCAGTACTTC. Translated: CASSRSRYREGQQETQYF.

J is TRBJ1-2 and V is TRBV30; the D is unclear. The CDR3 is 13 amino acids. The germline CDR1 and CDR2 sequences are GTSNPN and SVGIG (reference sequence). V lost 0 bases and J lost 4, with 9 bases in between. CDR3 coding DNA: TGTGCCTGGAGTGTGAAACAGTTCTATGGCTACACCTTC. It specifies CAWSVKQFYGYTF.

The chain has TRBV6-5 and TRBJ2-1; TRBD2 is a possible D gene (5 bases). The V end was cut by 4 bases, the J end by 1 base, with 11 bases between. This CDR3 has 15 residues. Germline V lookup: CDR1 MNHEY, CDR2 SVGAGI. CDR3 sequence (DNA): TGTGCCAGCAGTTTCCATGGGAGATCCTACAATGAGCAGTTCTTC. It codes for CASSFHGRSYNEQFF.

V gene TRBV10-2 combines with J gene TRBJ2-3; perhaps TRBD1 as D (6 bases). CDR1 WSHSY and CDR2 SAAADI come from the germline V gene. This CDR3 region has 16 residues. V was cut by 6 bases and J by 2 bases, with 18 bases left in between. CDR3 residues: CASRAWDTGITDTQYF. In DNA, the CDR3 is TGCGCCAGCAGGGCCTGGGACACCGGAATCACAGATACGCAGTATTTT.

The CDR3: CASSPDSSYNSPLHF. In nucleotides, the CDR3 is TGCGCCAGCAGCCCCGACAGCTCCTATAATTCACCCCTCCACTTT. V is TRBV5-1 and J is TRBJ1-6; TRBD1 is a possible D gene (5 bases). V shed 4 bases and J shed 0 bases, with 8 bases lying between them. The germline CDR1 and CDR2 sequences are SGHRS and YFSETQ. The CDR3 has 15 residues.

V is TRBV6-1 and J is TRBJ2-1; the match to TRBD2 covers 9 bases. CDR1 is MNHNS and CDR2 is SASEGT in the germline V gene. This CDR3 region has 14 residues. The junction had 4 bases not matched to a gene; V was cut back by 4 bases and J by 6 bases. The CDR3 loop reads CASSAELAGNEQFF. CDR3 sequence (DNA): TGTGCCAGCAGTGCCGAACTAGCGGGCAATGAGCAGTTCTTC.

The chain joins TRBV19 to TRBJ1-1; D remains unclear. The germline V gene has CDR1 LNHDA and CDR2 SQIVND (reference sequence). The CDR3 covers 14 residues. Trimming cost V 6 bases and J 3 bases, with 14 bases left between them. The CDR3 reads CASSPGITHTEAFF. In DNA form, the CDR3 reads TGTGCCAGTAGCCCCGGGATCACCCACACTGAAGCTTTCTTT.

The chain uses TRBV7-2 and TRBJ2-7; D ambiguous. This CDR3 has 11 residues. Trimming removed 7 bases at V and 2 bases at J, with 6 bases between. Per the germline V gene, CDR1 is SGHTA and CDR2 is FQGNSA. The DNA for the CDR3 is TGTGCCAGCACCTCCGCCTACGAGCAGTACTTC. Protein: CASTSAYEQYF.